This T cell receptor beta chain was sequenced for a study of cytomegalovirus exposure and HLA in healthy donors. Study background: Early released data comprised 80 million or so unique TCRs from HLA-typed donors.

Findings and caveats of the study: Most TCR beta V segments were productive about 90% or about 30% of the time in an earlier analysis. Researchers left out some V segments, among them TRBV6-2 and TRBV6-3, as indistinguishable.

This clone was observed once. The antigen is not known. In the PCR, 60 Vbeta and 13 Jbeta primers were used. Authors' data handling: Unique TCR beta chains numbered around 80 million in a later analysis, with around 12 million shared. Libraries were prepared by immunoSEQ multiplex PCR; TCRdb keeps only in-frame clonotypes and omits some of them. V and J calls and clone size are as listed in that table; D and trimming were resolved from the DNA. Of about 130,000 clones in the sample, around three quarters were seen once. The V and J ends lost 5 bases and 9 bases respectively, with 20 bases between them. The CDR3 is 14 residues long. Per the germline V gene, CDR1 is SGDLS and CDR2 is YYNGEE.

The TCR originated in a man aged 25 to 45 in good health and CMV-seronegative. The chain is built from TRBV9 and TRBJ2-5; D is perhaps TRBD2 (6 bases). The sequenced sample consisted of PBMCs. Here the CDR3 reads CASSGGTARMAQYF. The CDR3 nucleotides are TGTGCCAGCAGTGGGGGGACGGCCCGAATGGCCCAGTACTTC.